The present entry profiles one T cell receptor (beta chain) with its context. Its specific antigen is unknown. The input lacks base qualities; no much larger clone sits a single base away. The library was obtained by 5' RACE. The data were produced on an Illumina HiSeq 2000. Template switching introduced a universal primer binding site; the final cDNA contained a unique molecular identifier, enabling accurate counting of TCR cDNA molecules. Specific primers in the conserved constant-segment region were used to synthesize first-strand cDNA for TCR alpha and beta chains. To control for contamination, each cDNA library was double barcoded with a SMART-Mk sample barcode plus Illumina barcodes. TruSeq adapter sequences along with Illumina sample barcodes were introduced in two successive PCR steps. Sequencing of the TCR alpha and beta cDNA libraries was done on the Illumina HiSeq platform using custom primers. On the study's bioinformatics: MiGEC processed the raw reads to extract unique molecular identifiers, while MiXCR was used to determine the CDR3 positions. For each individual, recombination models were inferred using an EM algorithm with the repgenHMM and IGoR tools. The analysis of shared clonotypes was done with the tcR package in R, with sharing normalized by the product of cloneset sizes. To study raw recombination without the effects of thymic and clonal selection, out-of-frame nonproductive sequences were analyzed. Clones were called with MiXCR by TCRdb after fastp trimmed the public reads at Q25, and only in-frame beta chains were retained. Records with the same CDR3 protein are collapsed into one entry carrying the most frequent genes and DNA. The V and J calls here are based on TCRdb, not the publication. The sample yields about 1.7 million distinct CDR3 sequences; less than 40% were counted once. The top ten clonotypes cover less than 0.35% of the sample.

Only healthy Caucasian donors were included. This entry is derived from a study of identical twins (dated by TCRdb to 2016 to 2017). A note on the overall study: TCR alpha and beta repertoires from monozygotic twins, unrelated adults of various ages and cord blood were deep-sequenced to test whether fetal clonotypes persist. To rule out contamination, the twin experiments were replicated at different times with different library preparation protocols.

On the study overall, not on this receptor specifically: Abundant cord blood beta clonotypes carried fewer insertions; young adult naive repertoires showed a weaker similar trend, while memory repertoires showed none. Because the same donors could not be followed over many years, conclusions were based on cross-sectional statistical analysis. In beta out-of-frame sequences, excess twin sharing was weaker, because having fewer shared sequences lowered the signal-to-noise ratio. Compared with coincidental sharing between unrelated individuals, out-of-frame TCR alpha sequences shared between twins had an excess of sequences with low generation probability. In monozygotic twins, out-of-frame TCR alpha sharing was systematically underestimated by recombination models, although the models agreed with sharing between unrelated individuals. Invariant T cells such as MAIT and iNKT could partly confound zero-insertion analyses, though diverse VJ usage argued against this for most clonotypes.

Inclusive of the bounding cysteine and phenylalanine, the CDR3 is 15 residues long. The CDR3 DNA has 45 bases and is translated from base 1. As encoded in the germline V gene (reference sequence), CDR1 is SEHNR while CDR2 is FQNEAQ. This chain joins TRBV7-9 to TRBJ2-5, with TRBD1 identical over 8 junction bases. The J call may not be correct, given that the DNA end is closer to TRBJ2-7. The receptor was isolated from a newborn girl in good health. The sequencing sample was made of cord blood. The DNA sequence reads TGTGCCAGCAGTTATACAGGGGGTTTGGTCTACGAGCAGTACTTC. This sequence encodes CASSYTGGLVYEQYF.